Presented here are 11 T cell receptor beta chains from one specimen sequenced in a study of cytomegalovirus exposure and HLA in healthy donors. Profiling relied on immunoSEQ multiplex PCR, and the TCRdb table lists in-frame clones only, not all of them. The top ten clones hold about 6% of a sample with approximately 160,000 clones, roughly nine tenths of them seen once. The material sequenced was PBMCs. The receptors originated from a woman in her 30s in good health and CMV-seronegative.

The rearrangement joins TRBV4-2 to TRBJ2-7; D tentatively fits TRBD1 or TRBD2 (9 bases each). The CDR3 consists of 17 residues. CDR1 and CDR2 from the germline V gene are LGHNA and YNFKEQ. V dropped 4 bases and J dropped 3 bases, with 22 bases sitting between them. Here the CDR3 DNA reads TGTGCCAGCAGCCCACAGGGGGCTTTGACTAGCGGCTACGAGCAGTACTTC. This translates into CASSPQGALTSGYEQYF.

CDR3 in DNA: TGTGCCAGCAGTGAAAGTCGGGGACTAAACGAGCAGTACTTC. Its protein product is CASSESRGLNEQYF. V is TRBV2 and J is TRBJ2-7; 7 bases map to TRBD2. The CDR3 has 14 amino acids. The germline V gene encodes CDR1 SNHLY and CDR2 FYNNEI. J gave up 5 bases and V 2 bases, and 6 bases lay outside the gene matches. The full variable domain, its missing parts supplied by reference TRBV2 and TRBJ2-7, is EPEVTQTPSHQVTQMGQEVILRCVPISNHLYFYWYRQILGQKVEFLVSFYNNEISEKSEIFDDQFSVERPDGSNFTLKIRSTKLEDSAMYFCASSESRGLNEQYFGPGTRLTVT.

The V call is TRBV27, the J call TRBJ2-5; 9 nucleotides match TRBD2. Trimming cost V 2 bases and J 3 bases; bases outside gene matches: 7. The CDR3 has 16 amino acids. CDR1 is MNHEY, CDR2 SMNVEV, per germline (reference sequence). The CDR3 DNA follows: TGTGCCAGCAGTTTAAGTCCTAGCGGGATTAAAGAGACCCAGTACTTC. The encoded protein is CASSLSPSGIKETQYF.

The chain joins TRBV7-9 to TRBJ2-5; 10 bases fit TRBD2. CDR1 and CDR2 from the germline V gene are SEHNR and FQNEAQ (reference sequence). The CDR3 is made up of 16 amino acids. V trimming: 5 bases; J trimming: 2 bases; junction bases outside the gene matches: 8. Written as DNA, the CDR3 is TGTGCCAGCAGCCCCGCTAGCGGGGGTGAACAAGAGACCCAGTACTTC. This encodes CASSPASGGEQETQYF.

This clone has a handful of counts. The same CDR3 can be traced to other DNA sequences in this sample. V and J are TRBV18 and TRBJ2-7, with D maybe TRBD2 (5 bases). Germline values: CDR1 KGHSH, CDR2 LQKENI. V gave up 2 bases and J gave up 4 bases, with 6 bases separating them. CDR3 length: 12 amino acids. The CDR3 is CASSPGSYEQYF. For the CDR3, the DNA is TGTGCCAGCTCACCAGGGAGTTACGAGCAGTACTTC.

In its sample, this clone was seen a few times. The gene calls are TRBV5-6 and TRBJ2-3; weak D call: TRBD2 (6 bases). CDR1 is SGHDT and CDR2 is YYEEEE in the germline V gene. CDR3 length: 15 amino acids. V was shortened by 2 bases and J by 2 bases, with 12 bases between the two germline ends. The CDR3 sequence: CASSFLRGDTDTQYF. As DNA, the CDR3 is TGTGCCAGCAGCTTCTTGCGGGGTGACACAGATACGCAGTATTTT.

The V call is TRBV11-3, the J call TRBJ2-2; D is uncertain. The germline V gene has CDR1 SGHNT and CDR2 YENEEA. V was pared by 1 base and J by 6 bases, with 3 bases between. This CDR3 region has 12 residues. In DNA, the CDR3 is TGTGCCAGCAGCTTAGCCGCCGGGGAGCTGTTTTTT. This sequence encodes CASSLAAGELFF. Using reference TRBV11-3 and TRBJ2-2 for the parts outside the CDR3, the full variable domain is EAGVVQSPRYKIIEKKQPVAFWCNPISGHNTLYWYLQNLGQGPELLIRYENEEAVDDSQLPKDRFSAERLKGVDSTLKIQPAELGDSAVYLCASSLAAGELFFGEGSRLTVL.

This chain connects TRBV28 to TRBJ2-7; TRBD1 matches at 8 bases. CDR1 MDHEN and CDR2 SYDVKM come from the germline V gene. CDR3 length: 14 residues. Unmatched junction bases numbered 3, after V lost 3 bases and J lost 2 bases. Written as DNA, the CDR3 is TGTGCCAGCAGTTTGACAGGGGACCCCTACGAGCAGTACTTC. This sequence encodes CASSLTGDPYEQYF.

The CDR3, as DNA: TGTGCCAGCAGTCGATCCAGGGGCAGCAATGAGCAGTTCTTC. Translated: CASSRSRGSNEQFF. The chain uses TRBV28 and TRBJ2-1; D may be TRBD1 (6 bases). CDR1 is MDHEN and CDR2 is SYDVKM in the germline V gene. The V gene lost 5 bases and the J gene lost 6 bases, with 14 bases spanning the gap. The CDR3 sequence is 14 residues long.

This chain uses TRBV7-3 with TRBJ1-5, with a weak D call TRBD1 (5 bases). V lost 5 bases and J lost 6, with 11 bases in between. The CDR3 is made up of 13 amino acids. The V gene's germline CDR1 is SGHTA and CDR2 FQGTGA. The DNA of the CDR3 is TGTGCCAGCAGCCCCCAGGGTAGTCAGCCCCAGCATTTT. It specifies CASSPQGSQPQHF.

The rearrangement links TRBV11-3 to TRBJ2-1; maybe TRBD2 (5 bases). The length of the CDR3 is 16 residues. Trimming took 1 base from V and 8 from J, leaving 18 bases between them. Germline V gene sequence: CDR1 SGHNT, CDR2 YENEEA. CDR3 residues: CASSLGPPAVRHEQFF. The CDR3 region has the DNA TGTGCCAGCAGCTTAGGCCCACCAGCGGTAAGGCATGAGCAGTTCTTC. Filled out from reference TRBV11-3 and TRBJ2-1, the complete variable domain reads EAGVVQSPRYKIIEKKQPVAFWCNPISGHNTLYWYLQNLGQGPELLIRYENEEAVDDSQLPKDRFSAERLKGVDSTLKIQPAELGDSAVYLCASSLGPPAVRHEQFFGPGTRLTVL.